What follows are 14 T cell receptor beta chains derived from one specimen sequenced in a study of T cells and Merkel cell carcinoma outcomes. Profiling relied on immunoSEQ multiplex PCR, and the TCRdb table lists in-frame clones only, not all of them. Of approximately 6,400 clones listed, 65% to 80% are singletons. Sequencing used tumor tissue from Merkel cell carcinoma. Receptor source: a human donor with Merkel cell carcinoma. Some clones in this sample may be carry-over from other donors' samples.

This chain uses TRBV29-1 with TRBJ1-2; D uncertain. The germline gives CDR1 SQVTM, CDR2 ANQGSEA. The CDR3 length is 13 residues. The V gene lost 2 bases and the J gene lost 1 base, with 8 bases spanning the gap. This CDR3 is CSVEKNNNYGYTF. The CDR3 region has the DNA TGCAGCGTTGAAAAAAACAATAACTATGGCTACACCTTC.

The CDR3: CASSLIAGLAGGTHNEQFF. As DNA, the CDR3 is TGTGCCAGCAGCTTAATTGCGGGACTAGCGGGAGGAACCCACAATGAGCAGTTCTTC. This chain joins TRBV7-2 and TRBJ2-1, with 15 bases identical to TRBD2. The germline CDR1 and CDR2 sequences are SGHTA and FQGNSA. The CDR3 runs 19 residues. V was pared by 2 bases and J by 5 bases, with 10 bases of the junction left unmatched.

This clone appeared once. V gene TRBV5-5 combines with J gene TRBJ2-3, with 8 bases aligning to TRBD2. J lost 2 bases, V lost 5 bases, and 10 bases had no gene match. The germline gives CDR1 SGHKS, CDR2 YYEKEE (reference sequence). The CDR3 spans 16 residues. CDR3 protein: CASRSIAGSYTDTQYF. The CDR3 bases are TGTGCCAGCAGATCCATAGCGGGGTCCTACACAGATACGCAGTATTTT.

The chain couples TRBV30 to TRBJ2-1; the match to TRBD2 covers 8 bases. Germline assignment: CDR1 GTSNPN and CDR2 SVGIG (reference sequence). The length of the CDR3 is 13 residues. V shed 1 base and J 7 bases; nucleotides not matched to a gene: 3. In DNA form, the CDR3 reads TGTGCCTGGAGTGAGGTAGCGGGAAATGAGCAGTTCTTC. Translating gives CAWSEVAGNEQFF. The full variable domain, with the rest looked up from reference TRBV30 and TRBJ2-1, is SQTIHQWPATLVQPVGSPLSLECTVEGTSNPNLYWYRQAAGRGLQLLFYSVGIGQISSEVPQNLSASRPQDRQFILSSKKLLLSDSGFYLCAWSEVAGNEQFFGPGTRLTVL.

This rearrangement joins TRBV6-1 to TRBJ1-5; D is ambiguous. CDR1 is MNHNS, CDR2 SASEGT, per germline. Trimming stripped 3 bases from V and 6 bases from J, with 15 bases between. This CDR3 has 15 residues. CDR3 DNA: TGTGCCAGCAGTGATACGAGGCACCTCAGTCAGCCCCAGCATTTT. Its protein is CASSDTRHLSQPQHF.

This clone was seen only a few times. The chain joins TRBV6-5 to TRBJ2-7; D might be TRBD2 (5 bases). From germline, CDR1 is MNHEY and CDR2 SVGAGI. This CDR3 has 15 amino acids. Trimming stripped 7 bases from V and 4 bases from J, with 20 bases between. CDR3 nucleotides: TGTGCCAGCAAAGAGGGTATCGGCAGATCATACGAGCAGTACTTC. This gives the protein CASKEGIGRSYEQYF.

The chain links TRBV30 to TRBJ2-3, with 9 positions matching TRBD1. CDR3 size: 15 residues. With V trimmed by 4 bases and J by 5 bases, 10 bases remained unmatched. From germline, CDR1 is GTSNPN and CDR2 SVGIG (reference sequence). CDR3 in amino acids: CAWTNGQGTIDTQYF. CDR3 DNA sequence: TGTGCCTGGACAAACGGACAGGGGACCATAGATACGCAGTATTTT.

The J gene is TRBJ1-1, the V gene TRBV27; the D is unclear. Germline loops: CDR1 MNHEY, CDR2 SMNVEV (reference sequence). The length of the CDR3 is 14 residues. The V gene lost 4 bases and the J gene lost 4 bases, with 13 bases spanning the gap. As DNA, the CDR3 is TGTGCCAGCAGTTCAGGAGGTGAGGGCACTGAAGCTTTCTTT. Its translation is CASSSGGEGTEAFF.

CDR3 sequence: CASSPTGGSATEAFF. The CDR3 nucleotides read TGTGCCAGCAGCCCGACAGGGGGAAGTGCCACTGAAGCTTTCTTT. V is TRBV28 and J is TRBJ1-1; 9 bases agree with TRBD1. This CDR3 is built from 15 residues. Trimming at V came to 6 bases and at J to 4 bases, leaving 9 bases not matched to a gene. Germline V gene lookup returns CDR1 MDHEN and CDR2 SYDVKM.

This sequence joins TRBV7-2 and TRBJ2-2; 10 positions match TRBD2. This CDR3 is 20 amino acids long. V lost 0 bases and J lost 7; bases outside the gene matches: 17. Per germline, CDR1 SGHTA and CDR2 FQGNSA. This CDR3 reads CASSLAAPSGEREGVGELFF. In DNA form, the CDR3 reads TGTGCCAGCAGCTTAGCCGCTCCTTCCGGGGAGCGGGAGGGTGTCGGGGAGCTGTTTTTT.

The J gene is TRBJ2-1, the V gene TRBV4-1, with D hard to call. The CDR3 is 18 residues long. The V end was cut by 4 bases, the J end by 3 bases, with 22 bases between. Germline V gene data show CDR1 as MGHRA and CDR2 as YSYEKL. The CDR3 here is CASSPVSLPAAGYNEQFF. In nucleotides, the CDR3 is TGCGCCAGCAGCCCAGTTTCTTTGCCGGCGGCTGGCTACAATGAGCAGTTCTTC.

Comment on this clone: The germline gene is not matched at one end of the junction; a read error may be the cause. V is TRBV18 and J is TRBJ2-6; TRBD2 matches at 12 bases. The germline CDR1 and CDR2 sequences are KGHSH and LQKENI. This CDR3 comprises 20 residues. The CDR3 reads CVSSPGPLLAGGTGANVLTF. The DNA of the CDR3 is TGTGTCAGCTCACCGGGGCCTCTCCTAGCGGGGGGGACTGGGGCCAACGTCCTGACTTTC.

V usage is TRBV5-1 and J usage is TRBJ2-1; D uncertain. CDR1 is SGHRS and CDR2 is YFSETQ in the germline V gene. V gave up 0 bases and J gave up 2 bases, with 12 bases separating them. The CDR3 sequence is 16 residues long. The DNA of the CDR3 is TGCGCCAGCAGCTTGGACCGGGCAGGCCCCTACAATGAGCAGTTCTTC. The encoded protein is CASSLDRAGPYNEQFF.

This chain connects TRBV7-9 to TRBJ2-4, with TRBD2 matching over 8 bases. V gave up 7 bases and J gave up 0 bases; unmatched junction bases: 14. The germline gives CDR1 SEHNR, CDR2 FQNEAQ (reference sequence). The CDR3 totals 18 residues. The CDR3 DNA follows: TGTGCCAGCACCCCCGGGGGGGTCTCCCCGCTAGCCAAAAACATTCAGTACTTC. This translates into CASTPGGVSPLAKNIQYF.